The present T cell receptor (beta chain) was sequenced within a study of early T cells in non-severe SARS-CoV-2 infection. TCRdb reanalysed the 5' RACE reads using MiXCR and keeps one entry per CDR3 protein. Found here are 59,000 or so distinct CDR3 sequences, over 9.5% of them singletons; the top ten hold 1.3% to 1.5%. Germline CDR1 reads SGHTA; CDR2 reads FQGNSA. CDR3 length: 16 amino acids. V dropped 4 bases and J dropped 0; count of bases not matched to a gene: 8. The sample holds many counts of this clonotype. The rearrangement links TRBV7-2 to TRBJ2-7; 8 bases align to TRBD2. This TCR was recovered from an adult who was a healthcare worker with PCR-confirmed SARS-CoV-2 infection or an uninfected control (not recorded which). Sequences were derived from whole blood, sampled at baseline. The chain's CDR3 is CASSSLSGGPSYEQYF. In DNA form, the CDR3 reads TGTGCCAGCAGCTCCCTAAGCGGGGGTCCCTCCTACGAGCAGTACTTC.